This T cell receptor beta chain was observed in a study of control samples from healthy donors and cancer patients. Clones were read by immunoSEQ multiplex PCR, and TCRdb kept only the in-frame ones, dropping some. The sample shows tens of thousands of clones, about 90% of them seen only once. This TCR was sampled from a woman aged 45-65 years in good health. Sequencing was done on a sample of blood.

CDR3 amino acids: CASSETKHTEAFF. The CDR3 region has the DNA TGTGCCAGCAGTGAAACCAAGCACACTGAAGCTTTCTTT. The chain employs TRBV6-1 and TRBJ1-1, with unresolved D. Trimming took 2 bases from V and 3 from J, leaving 7 bases between them. Germline CDR1 MNHNS, CDR2 SASEGT. The CDR3 has 13 residues.